The T cell receptor (beta chain) described here comes from a study of blood T cell repertoires in COVID-19. Study-wide background: Acute and convalescent COVID-19 samples came from the United States, Italy and Spain. Sample material is recorded as cDNA or gDNA derived from T cells, B-cell-depleted T cells, or PBMCs.

In the original processing: Nucleated cell number was recorded as an estimate derived from reference gene primer amplification. Assay used: immunoSEQ multiplex PCR; TCRdb lists only in-frame clones, some missing. The DNA was the basis for D and trimming; V, J and clone size are from that table. The sample comprises about 100,000 clones, 84% of which are singletons, and roughly 2% rests with the top ten. This CDR3 is 16 amino acids long. After removal of 5 bases from V and 3 bases from J, the junction contained 7 bases not matched to a gene. Germline CDR1 and CDR2: SGHTA and FQGNSA. This sequence joins TRBV7-2 and TRBJ2-3, with 11 positions matching TRBD2. The clonotype was recovered from a man in his 70s with active or convalescent COVID-19. Sequencing was performed on peripheral blood. The CDR3 DNA sequence: TGTGCCAGCAGCCCATTTCTAGCGGGGGGAACAGATACGCAGTATTTT. Amino acid sequence: CASSPFLAGGTDTQYF.